This T cell receptor (beta chain) appears in the sequencing data of a study of vaccination and CD4 T cells after COVID-19. Overall study: Two of the convalescents were Hispanic, and the group consisted of six males and four females. Post-vaccine sample collection happened at a median of 72 days after dose two, ranging 14 to 241. Control cultures used a CEFX viral epitope pool, an HIV-1 Nef peptide pool, or no peptide.

The assay that was used to sequence DNA from cultured CD4+ T cells was the Oncomine TCR Beta short-read assay. The genomic DNA was obtained from cultured CD4+ T cells by extraction with the QIAamp micro DNA kit. TCRdb reprocessed the PCR reads via MiXCR and lists one record per CDR3 protein. The sample includes about 14,000 distinct CDR3 sequences, about 61% of them seen just once. A word on this clonotype: What it binds is not known.

Treatment in this sample: approximately 9-day PBMC culture with coronavirus spike peptide pools or control peptides (ViraFEST assay). This clonotype was obtained from a human donor who had recovered from COVID-19. Input material: CD4+ T cells from blood, cultured in vitro.

The CDR3 spells CASSSILTPGTSGEQYF. CDR3 sequence (DNA): TGCGCCAGCAGCTCGATCCTCACTCCCGGGACTAGCGGCGAGCAGTACTTC. The chain joins TRBV5-1 to TRBJ2-7; 11 bases fit TRBD2. The CDR3 consists of 17 residues. Per the germline V gene, CDR1 is SGHRS and CDR2 is YFSETQ. V lost 3 bases to trimming and J lost 6 bases; unmatched junction nucleotides: 14.